Following are 3 T cell receptor beta chains from one sample sequenced in a study of graft-versus-host responses after intestinal transplantation. These TCRs are of unknown antigen specificity. TCRdb's copy holds only in-frame clones and misses some; the assay was immunoSEQ multiplex PCR. The sample gives some 97,000 clones, about 88% of which show up once; over 0.75% is in the top ten. The sample in question was unstimulated CD4+ T cells sorted from spleen or lymph node cells, obtained before transplant. Receptor source: a human donor who was the organ donor for an intestinal transplant.

V gene TRBV27 combines with J gene TRBJ1-6; TRBD1 matches 7 bases. Germline CDR1 reads MNHEY; CDR2 reads SMNVEV (reference sequence). J lost 7 bases, V lost 8 bases, and 2 bases had no gene match. The CDR3 has 12 residues. The CDR3 loop reads CASATGNSPLHF. The CDR3 DNA reads as TGTGCCAGCGCGACAGGGAATTCACCCCTCCACTTT.

This chain links TRBV5-6 with TRBJ1-2; D unclear. The germline V and J ends were trimmed by 2 bases and 0 bases, with 8 bases remaining between them. The CDR3 runs to 14 residues. CDR1 is SGHDT, CDR2 YYEEEE, per germline. CDR3 region: CASSFRASNYGYTF. The CDR3 region has the DNA TGTGCCAGCAGCTTTAGAGCCTCTAACTATGGCTACACCTTC.

In nucleotides, the CDR3 is TGTGCCAGCTCACGGGACCCACCTCCCTACGAGCAGTACTTC. Encoded protein: CASSRDPPPYEQYF. The genes are TRBV18 and TRBJ2-7; the D call may be TRBD1 or TRBD2 (5 bases each). Trimming stripped 4 bases from V and 2 bases from J, with 12 bases between. The CDR3 is made up of 14 amino acids. Germline V CDR1 and CDR2: KGHSH, LQKENI. Full variable domain (missing parts from reference TRBV18 and TRBJ2-7): NAGVMQNPRHLVRRRGQEARLRCSPMKGHSHVYWYRQLPEEGLKFMVYLQKENIIDESGMPKERFSAEFPKEGPSILRIQQVVRGDSAAYFCASSRDPPPYEQYFGPGTRLTVT.